This is a list of T cell receptor beta chains from one sample in a study of blood T cell repertoires in COVID-19. The assay was immunoSEQ multiplex PCR, and TCRdb's table has in-frame clones only and misses some. The sample consists of fewer than 50,000 clones, about 82% of them appearing once. Sequencing input: peripheral blood. These receptors all come from a man at least 80 years old with active or convalescent COVID-19. Both conserved end residues are part of each CDR3. A D gene is named only where the DNA matches it firmly. Clone size is given for some rows only: seen once, a few or many times, or a class if the clone is expanded.

>.|TRBJ1-5|TRBD1|TRBV28|12
CATDRGHQPQHF
TGTGCCACCGACAGGGGGCATCAGCCCCAGCATTTT
>.|TRBJ1-5|.|TRBV2|13
CASSEGVGTPQHF
TGTGCCAGCAGTGAAGGGGTGGGCACGCCCCAGCATTTT
>.|TRBJ2-3|.|TRBV10-3|15
CAISDRFPSTDTQYF
TGTGCCATCAGTGATCGGTTTCCTAGCACAGATACGCAGTATTTT
>.|TRBJ2-5|.|TRBV5-1|16
CASSKDTTVFQETQYF
TGCGCCAGCAGCAAGGACACTACCGTATTCCAAGAGACCCAGTACTTC
>.|TRBJ1-5|.|TRBV28|14
CASSYGVSNQPQHF
TGTGCCAGCAGTTACGGAGTTAGCAATCAGCCCCAGCATTTT
>.|TRBJ2-5|TRBD1|TRBV7-2|13
CASGRGRRETQYF
TGTGCCAGCGGAAGGGGGCGCCGGGAGACCCAGTACTTC
>.|TRBJ2-5|.|TRBV4-1|15
CASSQDRAFQETQYF
TGCGCCAGCAGCCAAGATAGAGCGTTCCAAGAGACCCAGTACTTC
>few|TRBJ2-3|.|TRBV15|15
CATTSTSQATDTQYF
TGTGCCACCACTTCGACTAGTCAGGCCACAGATACGCAGTATTTT
>.|TRBJ1-5|.|TRBV12-5|15
CASGLVPSSNQPQHF
TGTGCTAGTGGTTTGGTACCGAGCAGCAATCAGCCCCAGCATTTT
>.|TRBJ1-2|TRBD1|TRBV28|13
CASSLGDREGYTF
TGTGCCAGCAGTTTAGGGGACAGGGAGGGCTACACCTTC
>.|TRBJ2-2|.|TRBV7-3|13
CASSPKNTGELFF
TGTGCCAGCAGCCCAAAGAACACCGGGGAGCTGTTTTTT
>.|TRBJ2-2|TRBD2|TRBV5-6|16
CASSFLAGGNTGELFF
TGTGCCAGCAGCTTTCTAGCGGGGGGGAACACCGGGGAGCTGTTTTTT
>.|TRBJ2-1|.|TRBV12-5|15
CASGLGLQLQDEQFF
TGTGCTAGTGGTTTGGGGCTACAATTACAGGATGAGCAGTTCTTC
>.|TRBJ1-1|.|TRBV30|15
CAWTPEGPRNTEAFF
TGTGCCTGGACCCCTGAAGGCCCTAGGAACACTGAAGCTTTCTTT
>once|TRBJ2-7|TRBD2|TRBV24-1|17
CATSDGTAGREGHEQYF
TGTGCCACCAGTGATGGGACCGCGGGGCGGGAGGGACACGAGCAGTACTTC
>.|TRBJ1-3|.|TRBV7-6|14
CASSLSSAGNTIYF
TGTGCCAGCAGCTTAAGTTCGGCTGGAAACACCATATATTTT
>once|TRBJ2-7|.|TRBV28|11
CASRGGYEQYF
TGTGCCAGCAGGGGGGGCTACGAGCAGTACTTC
>.|TRBJ1-1|TRBD1|TRBV3-1/TRBV3-2|15
CASSQDQAGGTEAFF
TGTGCCAGCAGCCAAGATCAGGCAGGGGGCACTGAAGCTTTCTTT
>.|TRBJ2-5|TRBD2|TRBV19|16
CASRQHSGRAQETQYF
TGTGCCAGTAGGCAACATAGCGGGAGGGCCCAAGAGACCCAGTACTTC
>.|TRBJ2-1|TRBD2|TRBV10-3|14
CAISESRTSNEQFF
TGTGCCATCAGTGAGAGCCGGACTAGCAATGAGCAGTTCTTC
>.|TRBJ1-6|TRBD1|TRBV18|14
CASSPDRDGSPLHF
TGTGCCAGCTCCCCGGACAGGGATGGATCACCCCTCCACTTT
>.|TRBJ1-1|.|TRBV5-4|12
CASSWSGTEAFF
TGTGCCAGCAGCTGGTCGGGTACTGAAGCTTTCTTT
>.|TRBJ2-3|.|TRBV19|15
CASSSGTGSTDTQYF
TGTGCCAGTAGTAGCGGGACGGGGAGCACAGATACGCAGTATTTT
>once|TRBJ1-5|.|TRBV21-1|18
CASSKLCRETYSNQPQHF
TGTGCCAGCAGCAAATTGTGTCGGGAAACCTATAGCAATCAGCCCCAGCATTTT
>.|TRBJ1-6|.|TRBV3-1/TRBV3-2|16
CASSQGSGKGNSPLHF
TGTGCCAGCAGCCAAGGGTCCGGGAAGGGAAATTCACCCCTCCACTTT
>.|TRBJ2-2|TRBD1|TRBV10-3|17
CAISEGWGQGNTGELFF
TGTGCCATCAGTGAGGGTTGGGGACAGGGAAACACCGGGGAGCTGTTTTTT
>once|TRBJ1-1|.|TRBV6-5|15
CASSYGGGMNTEAFF
TGTGCCAGCAGTTACGGGGGAGGCATGAACACTGAAGCTTTCTTT
>.|TRBJ1-1|TRBD1|TRBV29-1|13
CSVMGTGNTEAFF
TGCAGCGTGATGGGGACAGGGAACACTGAAGCTTTCTTT
>.|TRBJ2-5|.|TRBV24-1|13
CATSEANQETQYF
TGTGCCACCAGCGAAGCCAACCAAGAGACCCAGTACTTC
>.|TRBJ1-6|TRBD1|TRBV3-1/TRBV3-2|15
CASSQTTGRNSPLHF
TGTGCCAGCAGCCAAACGACAGGGAGGAATTCACCCCTCCACTTT
>.|TRBJ2-3|.|TRBV7-9|13
CASSLKEADTQYF
TGTGCCAGCAGCTTAAAAGAGGCAGATACGCAGTATTTT
>once|TRBJ1-4|.|TRBV30|13
CAWSAGSAEKLFF
TGTGCCTGGAGTGCCGGGTCCGCCGAAAAACTGTTTTTT
>.|TRBJ1-1|.|TRBV9|14
CASSGIGGHSEAFF
TGTGCCAGCAGCGGGATCGGGGGGCATAGTGAAGCTTTCTTT
>.|TRBJ2-5|TRBD2|TRBV11-1|16
CASSLLPGTRTETQYF
TGTGCCAGCAGCCTGCTACCCGGGACTAGGACCGAGACCCAGTACTTC
>.|TRBJ1-1|TRBD1|TRBV6-5|14
CASSTDRETTEAFF
TGTGCCAGCAGTACGGACAGGGAGACCACTGAAGCTTTCTTT
>.|TRBJ2-7|.|TRBV9|15
CASSIDGETTYEQYF
TGTGCCAGCAGCATAGACGGGGAGACAACCTACGAGCAGTACTTC